This is a list of T cell receptor beta chains from one sample in a study of blood T cell repertoires in COVID-19. TCRdb keeps only in-frame clones here, not all; method: immunoSEQ multiplex PCR. The sample records about 310,000 clones, about 88% being singletons. The material sequenced was peripheral blood. The receptor set was obtained from a man between 65 and 85 years old with acute or convalescent COVID-19. The CDR3 runs from the conserved cysteine through the conserved F or W. A D gene is named only where the DNA matches it firmly. Not every row has a clone size; where given, it reads once, few, many or a size class.

>TRBD1|once|TRBJ1-2|TRBV7-2
CASSSAGTGYYGYTF
TGTGCCAGCAGCTCTGCAGGGACAGGGTACTATGGCTACACCTTC
>.|.|TRBJ2-1|TRBV5-6
CASSPDPSRGSYNEQFF
TGTGCCAGCAGCCCGGACCCCTCTAGGGGTTCCTACAATGAGCAGTTCTTC
>TRBD1|.|TRBJ2-7|TRBV2
CASRARDRGLGGQYF
TGTGCCAGCAGAGCCCGGGACAGGGGGTTGGGCGGGCAGTACTTC
>TRBD2|.|TRBJ2-3|TRBV6-6
CASRSGGADTQYF
TGTGCCAGCAGGAGCGGGGGGGCGGATACGCAGTATTTT
>.|.|TRBJ2-7|TRBV28
CASSLTGYEQYF
TGTGCCAGCAGTTTGACAGGCTACGAGCAGTACTTC
>TRBD2|.|TRBJ2-1|TRBV5-4
CASSFAGGPQNEQFF
TGTGCCAGCAGCTTTGCGGGGGGGCCTCAGAATGAGCAGTTCTTC
>.|.|TRBJ1-5|TRBV7-9
CASSERGGQPQHF
TGTGCCAGCAGCGAGCGCGGCGGTCAGCCCCAGCATTTT
>TRBD1|.|TRBJ2-1|TRBV29-1
CSVEKGTGAINEQFF
TGCAGCGTCGAGAAAGGGACAGGGGCTATTAATGAGCAGTTCTTC
>TRBD1|.|TRBJ2-7|TRBV6-5
CASSRQGEVLGQYF
TGTGCCAGCAGTCGACAGGGGGAGGTCTTAGGGCAGTACTTC
>.|.|TRBJ2-1|TRBV7-9
CASAKRVGEQFF
TGTGCCAGCGCTAAACGGGTGGGTGAGCAGTTCTTC
>.|.|TRBJ2-3|TRBV12-3/TRBV12-4
CASSFSDTQYF
TGTGCCAGCAGTTTCTCCGATACGCAGTATTTT
>TRBD1|.|TRBJ1-2|TRBV30
CAWSRQGIYGYTF
TGTGCCTGGAGCCGACAGGGGATCTATGGCTACACCTTC